A single sample gave rise to the 26 T cell receptor beta chains below, sequenced in a study of blood T cell repertoires in COVID-19. The table came from immunoSEQ multiplex PCR; TCRdb's copy has only in-frame clones and leaves some out. The sample has 250,000 to 350,000 clones, 85% to 90% seen once; the top ten hold around 0.8%. Sequenced sample: peripheral blood. The receptors originated from a man aged 25 to 40 with acute or convalescent COVID-19.

This rearrangement joins TRBV6-5 to TRBJ2-7, with TRBD2 as a possible D gene (5 bases). V was clipped by 6 bases and J by 3 bases, with 12 bases between them. The CDR3 has 13 residues. Germline V gene sequence: CDR1 MNHEY, CDR2 SVGAGI. CDR3 bases: TGTGCCAGCAGCGCGGGCCTAAACTACGAGCAGTACTTC. The encoded protein is CASSAGLNYEQYF.

This chain uses TRBV9 with TRBJ2-1; no reliable D call. Trimming cost V 4 bases and J 0 bases, with 14 bases left between them. This CDR3 is 16 amino acids long. Germline V lookup: CDR1 SGDLS, CDR2 YYNGEE. The CDR3 sequence is CASSRATVSSYNEQFF. CDR3 sequence (DNA): TGTGCCAGCAGCAGAGCGACGGTGAGCTCCTACAATGAGCAGTTCTTC.

This chain links TRBV7-9 with TRBJ1-2; D gene uncertain. CDR3 length: 12 amino acids. Germline V gives CDR1 SEHNR, CDR2 FQNEAQ (reference sequence). V shed 0 bases and J shed 8 bases, with 7 bases lying between them. The CDR3 here is CASSLAVEGYTF. In nucleotides, the CDR3 is TGTGCCAGCAGCTTAGCGGTGGAGGGCTACACCTTC.

V gene TRBV5-1 combines with J gene TRBJ1-2, with 10 bases aligning to TRBD1. The CDR3 extends over 15 amino acids. Germline trimming cut 4 bases from V and 1 base from J; bases unmatched to any gene: 4. CDR1 SGHRS and CDR2 YFSETQ come from the germline V gene. CDR3 in DNA: TGCGCCAGCAGCCTGTGGGACAGGGGTAACTATGGCTACACCTTC. Its translation is CASSLWDRGNYGYTF. The full variable domain, in which reference TRBV5-1 and TRBJ1-2 provide the parts outside the CDR3, is KAGVTQTPRYLIKTRGQQVTLSCSPISGHRSVSWYQQTPGQGLQFLFEYFSETQRNKGNFPGRFSGRQFSNSRSEMNVSTLELGDSALYLCASSLWDRGNYGYTFGSGTRLTVV.

V is TRBV5-1 and J is TRBJ2-1, with a weak D call TRBD2 (5 bases). CDR3 length: 14 amino acids. Germline V gene sequence: CDR1 SGHRS, CDR2 YFSETQ. Trimming removed 4 bases at V and 4 bases at J, with 12 bases between. This CDR3 is CASSPGVTYNEQFF. In nucleotides, the CDR3 is TGCGCCAGCAGCCCCGGGGTCACGTACAATGAGCAGTTCTTC.

The gene calls are TRBV9 and TRBJ2-2, with TRBD2 matching over 15 bases. This CDR3 contains 19 residues. Germline CDR1 reads SGDLS; CDR2 reads YYNGEE. V dropped 0 bases and J dropped 1; count of bases not matched to a gene: 4. CDR3 protein: CASSVASGLAGGNTGELFF. DNA for the CDR3: TGTGCCAGCAGCGTAGCCTCGGGACTAGCGGGGGGGAACACCGGGGAGCTGTTTTTT.

The rearrangement uses TRBV7-9 and TRBJ1-1, with D uncertain. The V gene lost 5 bases and the J gene lost 8 bases, with 15 bases spanning the gap. The germline V gene encodes CDR1 SEHNR and CDR2 FQNEAQ (reference sequence). The CDR3 spans 13 residues. The CDR3 protein is CASSPRSGREAFF. CDR3 DNA: TGTGCCAGCAGCCCCCGGTCTGGGAGAGAAGCTTTCTTT.

The V call is TRBV27, the J call TRBJ1-6; D is possibly TRBD1 (6 bases). V was pared by 6 bases and J by 4 bases, with 16 bases between. The CDR3 covers 16 residues. Germline CDR1 is MNHEY and CDR2 is SMNVEV (reference sequence). The CDR3, as DNA: TGTGCCAGCAGACCGGCAGGGGACCTGTATAATTCACCCCTCCACTTT. Translated: CASRPAGDLYNSPLHF.

This chain connects TRBV7-9 to TRBJ2-7, with 8 bases fitting TRBD1. This CDR3 contains 15 residues. The trim removed 3 bases at V and 2 bases at J, leaving 6 bases unmatched. The germline gives CDR1 SEHNR, CDR2 FQNEAQ (reference sequence). This CDR3 reads CASSLLGTGTYEQYF. CDR3 DNA: TGTGCCAGCAGCTTGTTAGGGACAGGTACCTACGAGCAGTACTTC.

This sequence joins TRBV11-2 and TRBJ2-7; the match to TRBD2 covers 10 bases. CDR1 and CDR2 from the germline V gene are SGHAT and FQNNGV. After removal of 0 bases from V and 7 bases from J, the junction contained 6 bases not matched to a gene. The CDR3 length is 15 residues. As DNA, the CDR3 is TGTGCCAGCAGCTTAGATCTAGCGGGAGTGGGGGAGCAGTACTTC. Protein sequence: CASSLDLAGVGEQYF.

This clone turned up a few times. The chain recombines TRBV7-9 with TRBJ1-6, with a weak D call TRBD1 (6 bases). This CDR3 has 12 residues. The V and J ends lost 4 bases and 11 bases respectively, with 9 bases between them. Germline-derived CDR1 and CDR2 are SEHNR and FQNEAQ (reference sequence). Here the CDR3 DNA reads TGTGCCAGCAGCTCCGACAGGCCACCCCTCCACTTT. It codes for CASSSDRPPLHF.

J is TRBJ1-6 and V is TRBV18; possibly TRBD1 for D (6 bases). V shed 4 bases and J shed 7 bases, with 11 bases lying between them. The CDR3 has 14 amino acids. CDR1 is KGHSH and CDR2 is LQKENI in the germline V gene. CDR3 DNA sequence: TGTGCCAGCTCACTAGACAGGCTGAATTCACCCCTCCACTTT. This translates into CASSLDRLNSPLHF.

The rearrangement uses TRBV12-2 and TRBJ1-5. TRBV12-2 is marked as a pseudogene. This CDR3 is 15 amino acids long. For the CDR3, the DNA is TGTGCAAGTCGCTCCGGTAATTCGGGCAATCAGCCCCAGCATTTT. It is translated as CASRSGNSGNQPQHF.

J is TRBJ1-6 and V is TRBV5-1; tentatively, D is TRBD1 (6 bases). Deletions cut 3 bases from V and 7 bases from J, with 11 bases between. Germline CDR1 reads SGHRS; CDR2 reads YFSETQ. This CDR3 has 14 residues. The CDR3 region is CASSWTAINSPLHF. DNA for the CDR3: TGCGCCAGCAGCTGGACAGCAATCAATTCACCCCTCCACTTT.

The chain has TRBV11-2 and TRBJ2-3; D is uncertain. In germline, CDR1 is SGHAT, CDR2 FQNNGV. Trimming pared 3 bases from V and 4 bases from J, leaving 8 bases between. This CDR3 spans 13 amino acids. CDR3 DNA: TGTGCCAGCAGCTTCCTTTATGCAGATACGCAGTATTTT. This sequence encodes CASSFLYADTQYF.

The V and J genes are TRBV28 and TRBJ1-5, with a weak D call TRBD1 (6 bases). CDR1 is MDHEN and CDR2 is SYDVKM in the germline V gene. The CDR3 length is 15 residues. Trimming stripped 6 bases from V and 3 bases from J, with 15 bases between. This CDR3 reads CASRTPGTSNQPQHF. The DNA for the CDR3 is TGTGCCAGCAGGACACCCGGGACATCCAATCAGCCCCAGCATTTT. Full variable domain (rest looked up from reference TRBV28 and TRBJ1-5): DVKVTQSSRYLVKRTGEKVFLECVQDMDHENMFWYRQDPGLGLRLIYFSYDVKMKEKGDIPEGYSVSREKKERFSLILESASTNQTSMYLCASRTPGTSNQPQHFGDGTRLSIL.

This clone was counted only a few times. This sequence joins TRBV4-1 and TRBJ1-4; TRBD1 aligns across 9 bases. V lost 2 bases and J lost 7; bases outside the gene matches: 8. The CDR3 runs to 16 residues. Germline V lookup: CDR1 MGHRA, CDR2 YSYEKL. The CDR3 protein is CASSQPRDREREKLFF. The DNA for the CDR3 is TGCGCCAGCAGCCAACCACGGGACAGGGAGCGTGAAAAACTGTTTTTT.

J is TRBJ1-2 and V is TRBV12-3 or TRBV12-4; D gene ambiguous. Trimming stripped 4 bases from V and 3 bases from J, with 9 bases between. The CDR3 is made up of 13 amino acids. The CDR3 DNA is TGTGCCAGCAGTTCGGCGGTGGACTATGGCTACACCTTC. The encoded protein is CASSSAVDYGYTF.

This clone was picked up one time. This chain links TRBV19 with TRBJ1-5; D is possibly TRBD1 (5 bases). There are 14 residues in the CDR3. V was pared by 9 bases and J by 5 bases, with 17 bases between. Germline V gives CDR1 LNHDA, CDR2 SQIVND (reference sequence). For the CDR3, the DNA is TGTGCCAGCGAAACGGCGCAGGGCGATCAGCCCCAGCATTTT. Encoded protein: CASETAQGDQPQHF.

In its sample, this clone was seen once. The chain recombines TRBV5-8 with TRBJ1-5; D is possibly TRBD1 (6 bases). Germline V lookup: CDR1 SGHTS, CDR2 YDEGEE. Trimming left V 2 bases short and J 0 bases short, with 12 bases between. The CDR3 loop spans 16 amino acids. For the CDR3, the DNA is TGTGCCAGCAGCTTTCAGGGGAGCCTTAGCAATCAGCCCCAGCATTTT. It encodes CASSFQGSLSNQPQHF.

This chain uses TRBV12-5 with TRBJ1-1; no reliable D call. Trimming removed 1 base at V and 4 bases at J, with 16 bases between. The germline gives CDR1 LGHNT, CDR2 FRNRAP. This CDR3 spans 16 amino acids. The CDR3 DNA follows: TGTGCTAGTGGTTTGGAATTCAGCTCGGGGTCCACTGAAGCTTTCTTT. It encodes CASGLEFSSGSTEAFF.

This clone has only one observation. The gene calls are TRBV29-1 and TRBJ2-2; TRBD1 aligns across 10 bases. Per the germline V gene, CDR1 is SQVTM and CDR2 is ANQGSEA. V lost 7 bases and J lost 5; bases outside the gene matches: 7. CDR3 length: 14 residues. CDR3 nucleotides: TGCAGCGCGACCGGGACAGGGGATACCGGGGAGCTGTTTTTT. Translation gives CSATGTGDTGELFF.

The chain uses TRBV13 and TRBJ2-7, with TRBD2 identical over 10 bases. The CDR3 has 15 amino acids. Trimming at V came to 5 bases and at J to 2 bases, leaving 6 bases not matched to a gene. CDR1 PRHDT and CDR2 FYEKMQ come from the germline V gene (reference sequence). The CDR3 DNA sequence: TGTGCCAGCAGCGGCCTAGCGGGGGCGACCTACGAGCAGTACTTC. It specifies CASSGLAGATYEQYF.

The V call is TRBV28, the J call TRBJ1-1; TRBD1 might be the D (5 bases). This CDR3 has 14 residues. Germline CDR1 is MDHEN and CDR2 is SYDVKM. Trimming took off 6 bases at V and 1 base at J, with 12 bases between the two ends. The CDR3 DNA reads TGTGCCAGCAGCCCCCAAACAGGGAACACTGAAGCTTTCTTT. Translated, it gives CASSPQTGNTEAFF.

Here the CDR3 reads CASSERYGFSPLHF. The CDR3 coding sequence is TGCGCCAGCAGTGAGAGGTATGGGTTTTCACCCCTCCACTTT. V and J are TRBV5-1 and TRBJ1-6, with unresolved D. CDR3 length equals 14 residues. Trimming removed 5 bases at V and 9 bases at J, with 15 bases between. CDR1 SGHRS and CDR2 YFSETQ come from the germline V gene.

The chain has TRBV4-1 and TRBJ1-4; D not certain. Per the germline V gene, CDR1 is MGHRA and CDR2 is YSYEKL. The V and J ends lost 3 bases and 7 bases respectively, with 9 bases between them. The CDR3 totals 13 residues. The CDR3 bases are TGCGCCAGCAGCCAGTGGGGAGGTGAAAAACTGTTTTTT. This sequence encodes CASSQWGGEKLFF.